The 18 T cell receptor beta chains below were found in one sample sequenced in a study of blood T cells in healthy people across ages (dated by TCRdb to between 2015 and 2017). Receptor libraries were prepared by 5' RACE. A second roughly 6 to 11 cycle PCR used a sample-barcoded 5' primer and a J-beta primer mix. Starting from the raw public reads, TCRdb applied fastp trimming at Q25, assembled clones with MiXCR and retained in-frame beta chains. Every CDR3 protein is listed once, alongside the most common genes and DNA of its rows. Recorded for this sample are roughly 1.9 million distinct CDR3 sequences; approximately 39% of them occurred a single time. About 23% of the sample comes from the top ten. The sample taken for sequencing was blood. Receptors originate from a human donor in good health.

The table lists this clonotype with a few counts. V and J are TRBV15 and TRBJ2-1; tentative D call: TRBD1 (5 bases). Germline V lookup: CDR1 LNHNV, CDR2 YYDKDF (reference sequence). The V end lost 3 bases, the J end lost 10 bases, and 10 bases lay between the germline ends. The CDR3 runs to 12 residues. CDR3 bases: TGTGCCACCAGCAGTAGTCGGACAGAGCAGTTCTTC. It codes for CATSSSRTEQFF. The complete variable domain, with remaining parts taken from reference TRBV15 and TRBJ2-1, reads DAMVIQNPRYQVTQFGKPVTLSCSQTLNHNVMYWYQQKSSQAPKLLFHYYDKDFNNEADTPDNFQSRRPNTSFCFLDIRSPGLGDTAMYLCATSSSRTEQFFGPGTRLTVL.

The genes are TRBV7-3 and TRBJ2-2; a weak D match, TRBD1 (5 bases). V lost 5 bases and J 6 bases, leaving 19 bases between the germline ends. The CDR3 sequence is 16 residues long. From germline, CDR1 is SGHTA and CDR2 FQGTGA. The CDR3 here is CASSLGRPRGAGELFF. CDR3 sequence (DNA): TGTGCCAGCAGCCTCGGTAGACCTAGGGGCGCCGGGGAGCTGTTTTTT.

The chain links TRBV10-3 to TRBJ2-3, with 9 bases that match TRBD2. Germline CDR1 and CDR2: ENHRY and SYGVKD. V shed 9 bases and J 6 bases; nucleotides not matched to a gene: 7. This CDR3 is 13 amino acids long. Here the CDR3 DNA reads TGTGCCATAGCGGGGGGTGCCGGGGATACGCAGTATTTT. Residues: CAIAGGAGDTQYF.

The chain carries TRBV5-8 and TRBJ1-5, with 7 bases aligning to TRBD1. Germline trimming cut 4 bases from V and 2 bases from J; bases unmatched to any gene: 6. The CDR3 length is 15 residues. Germline lookup yields CDR1 SGHTS and CDR2 YDEGEE. The chain's CDR3 is CASSRNRGGNQPQHF. For the CDR3, the DNA is TGTGCCAGCAGCCGGAACAGGGGCGGCAATCAGCCCCAGCATTTT.

This clonotype was recorded only once. V usage is TRBV12-3 or TRBV12-4 and J usage is TRBJ1-5, with D unclear. There are 10 residues in the CDR3. Between the trimmed V and J ends, which lost 5 bases and 12 bases, there was a span of 8 bases. The CDR3 reads CASSNGLQHF. CDR3 sequence (DNA): TGTGCCAGCAGTAACGGCCTCCAGCATTTT.

This sequence joins TRBV27 and TRBJ1-5; perhaps TRBD1 as D (6 bases). CDR1 and CDR2 from the germline V gene are MNHEY and SMNVEV (reference sequence). The V end lost 7 bases, the J end lost 4 bases, and 20 bases lay between the germline ends. CDR3 length equals 16 residues. The CDR3 nucleotides read TGTGCCAGCATGCCAAACAGGGATAACCTTAATCAGCCCCAGCATTTT. This gives the protein CASMPNRDNLNQPQHF.

On this clonotype: A much more abundant neighbour one base away suggests this may be a read error. This chain links TRBV7-2 with TRBJ2-7; D is unresolved. The DNA end is a closer match to TRBJ2-5, so the J assignment may be wrong. In germline, CDR1 is SGHTA, CDR2 FQGNSA. The CDR3 has 15 amino acids. The CDR3 nucleotides are TGTGCCGGCACCCAACCGGGCCTCCTCGATGGGACCCAGTACTTC. Translation gives CAGTQPGLLDGTQYF.

Comment on this clonotype: No DNA is shown, since the ends of the CDR3 on it are uncertain; the CDR3 is the one TCRdb lists. The genes are TRBV4-3 and TRBJ2-4; the table names TRBD1, a call not compared with the DNA. The CDR3 region is 23 residues in length, termini included. The germline CDR1 and CDR2 sequences are LGHNA and YSLEER. CDR3 sequence reads: CASSHGTTLNTEAFFGQGTIQYF.

This chain connects TRBV29-1 to TRBJ2-4, with D perhaps matching TRBD1 (6 bases). The J call may be incorrect, as the DNA end agrees better with TRBJ2-7. From germline, CDR1 is SQVTM and CDR2 ANQGSEA. The CDR3 is 13 residues long. CDR3: CSGGQYPFHEQYF. The CDR3 nucleotides read TGCAGCGGTGGACAGTACCCTTTCCACGAGCAGTACTTC.

The chain couples TRBV7-9 to TRBJ2-7; no reliable D call. Trimming stripped 4 bases from V and 4 bases from J, with 14 bases between. Germline CDR1 SEHNR, CDR2 FQNEAQ (reference sequence). CDR3 length: 14 amino acids. The CDR3 protein is CASSSMKGYYEQYF. The CDR3 nucleotides read TGTGCCAGCAGCTCCATGAAGGGCTATTACGAGCAGTACTTC.

This clonotype was counted between two and nine times. CDR3 residues: CASSSWTNTEAFF. In DNA form, the CDR3 reads TGTGCCAGCAGTTCATGGACGAACACTGAAGCTTTCTTT. This chain links TRBV27 with TRBJ1-1; D unresolved. V was shortened by 4 bases and J by 1 base, with 7 bases between the two germline ends. The CDR3 consists of 13 residues. CDR1 MNHEY and CDR2 SMNVEV come from the germline V gene (reference sequence).

The chain couples TRBV6-2 or TRBV6-3 to TRBJ2-6; D is unclear. Between the trimmed V and J ends, which lost 6 bases and 4 bases, there was a span of 10 bases. CDR1 and CDR2 from the germline V gene are MNHEY and SVGEGT. There are 14 residues in the CDR3. The CDR3: CASSNSVGANVLTF. CDR3 bases: TGTGCCAGCAGCAACTCAGTGGGGGCCAACGTCCTGACTTTC.

The chain is built from TRBV5-1 and TRBJ2-3; 9 positions agree with TRBD2. Germline values: CDR1 SGHRS, CDR2 YFSETQ. The CDR3 is 16 amino acids. V lost 4 bases, J lost 0 bases, and 6 bases stayed unmatched. The CDR3 loop is CASSLPTSGSTDTQYF. In nucleotides, the CDR3 is TGCGCCAGCAGCCTCCCAACTAGCGGGAGCACAGATACGCAGTATTTT.

This chain links TRBV7-2 with TRBJ2-4; 9 positions agree with TRBD1. Losses at the gene ends were 1 base for V and 13 bases for J; bases not matched to a gene: 14. This CDR3 contains 16 residues. Germline lookup yields CDR1 SGHTA and CDR2 FQGNSA. CDR3 DNA sequence: TGTGCCAGCAGCTTAGTCTTCTGGACAGGGGCAGGGGAGCAGTACTTC. Its protein is CASSLVFWTGAGEQYF. Full variable domain (outside the CDR3, taken from reference TRBV7-2 and TRBJ2-4): GAGVSQSPSNKVTEKGKDVELRCDPISGHTALYWYRQSLGQGLEFLIYFQGNSAPDKSGLPSDRFSAERTGGSVSTLTIQRTQQEDSAVYLCASSLVFWTGAGEQYFGAGTRLSVL.

About this clonotype itself: One junction end does not reproduce the germline sequence, and a read error may be involved. The gene calls are TRBV6-5 and TRBJ2-3, with D maybe TRBD1 (5 bases). This CDR3 has 15 amino acids. CDR1 MNHEY and CDR2 SVGAGI come from the germline V gene. The CDR3 is CASSYASGYPDAQYF. DNA for the CDR3: TGTGCCAGCAGTTACGCCTCAGGGTACCCAGATGCGCAGTATTTT.

This chain joins TRBV28 and TRBJ2-7, with a possible D match to TRBD1 (5 bases). The CDR3 length is 15 residues. In germline, CDR1 is MDHEN, CDR2 SYDVKM. V was cut by 6 bases and J by 5 bases, with 20 bases left in between. Here the CDR3 DNA reads TGTGCCAGCAGCGATCGACAGTCCGCAGACCACGAGCAGTACTTC. Protein product: CASSDRQSADHEQYF.

This clonotype was seen a few times. The chain links TRBV7-2 to TRBJ2-1; D possibly corresponds to TRBD2 (6 bases). The CDR3 consists of 15 residues. The V gene lost 4 bases and the J gene lost 5 bases, with 15 bases spanning the gap. The germline gives CDR1 SGHTA, CDR2 FQGNSA. CDR3: CASSYVGGVDNEQFF. In nucleotides, the CDR3 is TGTGCCAGCAGCTACGTGGGGGGAGTAGACAATGAGCAGTTCTTC.

This clonotype was seen more than once but under ten times. The CDR3 loop reads CASSQGRGPHYGYTF. CDR3 DNA sequence: TGCGCCAGCAGCCAAGGACGGGGACCTCACTATGGCTACACCTTC. V is TRBV4-1 and J is TRBJ1-2, with D possibly being TRBD1 (5 bases). This CDR3 comprises 15 residues. Germline-derived CDR1 and CDR2 are MGHRA and YSYEKL. Trimming left V 1 base short and J 3 bases short, with 12 bases between.